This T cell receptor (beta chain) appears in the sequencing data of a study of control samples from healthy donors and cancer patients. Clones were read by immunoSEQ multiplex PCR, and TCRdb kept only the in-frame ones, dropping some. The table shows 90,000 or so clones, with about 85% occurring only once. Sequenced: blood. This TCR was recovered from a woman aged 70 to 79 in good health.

This CDR3 is CASSPDGPAQETQYF. The DNA of the CDR3 is TGTGCCAGCAGCCCCGACGGGCCAGCCCAAGAGACCCAGTACTTC. The rearrangement links TRBV7-9 to TRBJ2-5; no definite D call. This CDR3 has 15 amino acids. Trimming cost V 5 bases and J 1 base, with 14 bases left between them. Per the germline V gene, CDR1 is SEHNR and CDR2 is FQNEAQ (reference sequence).